This entry features one T cell receptor beta chain sequence. Assay: immunoSEQ multiplex PCR; the TCRdb copy retains only in-frame clones and omits some. The sample lists approximately 100,000 clones, about 70% occurring once. The germline V and J ends were trimmed by 2 bases and 0 bases, with 9 bases remaining between them. The germline gives CDR1 MDHEN, CDR2 SYDVKM. CDR3 length: 15 residues. This entry comes from a study of shared clonotypes between healthy human individuals. At the level of the study: Three CD4 naive, three CD4 memory, two CD8 naive and one CD8 memory plate were used per donor.

The CD8 memory sample joined CD45RO+ cells and CCR7-negative CD45RA+ cells. This rearrangement joins TRBV28 to TRBJ2-3; D gene unclear. This receptor was identified in a woman in her thirties in good health. Sequencing input: memory CD8+ T cells sorted from blood. Subset meaning: CD45RO+ cells pooled with CCR7-negative TemRA cells. CDR3 residues: CASSLGTASTDTQYF. The CDR3 region has the DNA TGTGCCAGCAGTTTAGGAACTGCTAGCACAGATACGCAGTATTTT.